The T cell receptor beta chain under discussion was sequenced for a study of CXCR3-negative and CXCR3-positive naive CD8 T cells (dated by TCRdb to the late 2010s). Regarding the complete study: In total, 130 million to 150 million TRB reads were obtained, or roughly 1.5 +/- 0.3 million reads per library. Diversity and physicochemical repertoire analyses covered about a dozen donors pooled from two independent experiments. For the TRBV-TRBJ cluster analysis, the naive subsets came from about five donors, while the memory cells came from 3 donors.

Sequencer: NextSeq 550. The Human TCR Profiling Kit (MiLaboratory) was used to make UMI-labeled 5' RACE TRB cDNA libraries. cDNA synthesis used the entire amount of extracted RNA, and PCR amplification then used the entire amount of cDNA produced. Libraries were prepared in parallel with an identical number of PCR cycles. The authors' analysis ran thus. With a minimum of two reads required per UMI, MIGEC and MiXCR pulled out about 52,000 +/- 9,100 unique UMI-labeled TRB cDNA molecules from each library. On average, about 40,000 +/- 10,000 functional in-frame TRB CDR3 nucleotide clonotypes lacking stop codons were found per library. After downsampling to 5000 UMI-labeled TRB molecules per sample, diversity metrics, including normalized Shannon-Wiener and Chao1, were computed in VDJtools. VDJtools computed clonotype-size-weighted physicochemical properties of the central five CDR3 residues: interaction energy, strength, volume and Kidera factor 4. TCRdb reprocessed the reads into one record per CDR3 protein sequence, lacking DNA. TCRdb, rather than the study authors, made the V and J calls. The sample's records list about 150,000 distinct CDR3 sequences. Together, the top ten hold 0.45% to 0.6% of the sample.

As regards this clonotype: Its binding antigen is unknown.

Here is what the overall study found, with its caveats: Because surface CD5, which has been linked to self-reactivity in mice, was comparable between naive subsets, TCR interaction strength was also inferred from TRB CDR3 physicochemical properties. Compared with CXCR3-negative naive cells, CXCR3-positive naive cells had TRB CDR3s with higher hydrophobicity (lower Kidera factor 4), lower energy, and higher strength and volume indices. CXCR3 expression partially decreased after cryopreservation, so most assays used freshly isolated PBMCs. Both naive subsets had comparably high repertoire diversity, while memory CD8+ T cells had much lower repertoire diversity. Within the same donor, TRBV-TRBJ usage looked similar between naive CXCR3-negative and CXCR3-positive cells, but memory cells had distinct patterns.

The CDR3 covers 14 residues, taking in both the cysteine and the phenylalanine. This entry has no DNA. From a lookup of the germline V gene, CDR1 and CDR2 are LGHNA and YSLEER. Each CD8+ T cell subset was flow-sorted in triplicate, and around 320,000 cells per subset were placed directly into RLT lysis buffer. To exclude memory contaminants, naive CD8+ T cells were stringently defined as CD45RO-CCR7+CD27+CD95-. Peripheral blood mononuclear cells were isolated from buffy coats by standard density gradient centrifugation. Naive CXCR3-negative and CXCR3-positive CD8+ T cells were flow-sorted using a FACSAria III. Total RNA was extracted from sorted cells with an RNeasy Mini Kit.

This receptor was taken from a human donor in good health. Some clones in this sample may be carry-over from other donors' samples. The sequence joins TRBV4-3 to TRBJ1-2. The sample was naive CXCR3+ CD8+ T cells from blood. The label giving this sample's cell subset or site can be read as: CD45RO-CCR7+CD27+CD95- naive CD8+ T cells expressing CXCR3 (TNR3+). The CDR3 loop reads CASSQDRFNYGYTF.